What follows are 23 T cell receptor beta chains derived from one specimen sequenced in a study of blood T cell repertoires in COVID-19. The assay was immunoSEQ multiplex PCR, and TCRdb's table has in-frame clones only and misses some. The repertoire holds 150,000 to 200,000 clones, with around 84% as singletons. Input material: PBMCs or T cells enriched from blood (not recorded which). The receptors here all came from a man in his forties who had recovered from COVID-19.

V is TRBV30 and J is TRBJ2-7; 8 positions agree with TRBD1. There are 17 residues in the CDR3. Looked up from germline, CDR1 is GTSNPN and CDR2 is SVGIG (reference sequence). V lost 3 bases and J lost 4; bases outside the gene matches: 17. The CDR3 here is CAWSSGLGRGHVYEQYV. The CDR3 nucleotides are TGTGCCTGGAGCTCGGGTTTAGGCAGGGGGCATGTTTACGAGCAGTACGTC.

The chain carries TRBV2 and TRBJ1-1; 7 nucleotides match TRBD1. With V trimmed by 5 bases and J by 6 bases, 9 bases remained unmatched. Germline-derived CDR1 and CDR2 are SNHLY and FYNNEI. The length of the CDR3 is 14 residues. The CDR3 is CASSTLTGFAEAFF. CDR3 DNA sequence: TGTGCCAGCAGTACACTGACAGGGTTCGCTGAAGCTTTCTTT.

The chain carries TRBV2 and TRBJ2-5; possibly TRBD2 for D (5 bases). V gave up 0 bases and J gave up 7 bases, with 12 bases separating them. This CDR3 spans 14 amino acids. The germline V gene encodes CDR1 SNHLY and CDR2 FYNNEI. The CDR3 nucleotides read TGTGCCAGCAGTGAAGCGGGCCTCGGAGGGACCCAGTACTTC. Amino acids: CASSEAGLGGTQYF.

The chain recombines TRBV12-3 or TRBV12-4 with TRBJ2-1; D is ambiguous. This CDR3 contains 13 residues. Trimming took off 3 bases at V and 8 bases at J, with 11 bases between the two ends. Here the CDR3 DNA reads TGTGCCAGCAGTTTTGTCTTAGCCTATGAGCAGTTCTTC. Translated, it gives CASSFVLAYEQFF.

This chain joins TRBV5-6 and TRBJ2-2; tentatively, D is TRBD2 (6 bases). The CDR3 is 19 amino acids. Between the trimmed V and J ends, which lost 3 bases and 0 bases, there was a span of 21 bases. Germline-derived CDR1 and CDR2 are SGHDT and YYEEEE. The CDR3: CASSSRGISLYSNTGELFF. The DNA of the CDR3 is TGTGCCAGCAGCTCCCGGGGGATCTCGCTATATTCGAACACCGGGGAGCTGTTTTTT.

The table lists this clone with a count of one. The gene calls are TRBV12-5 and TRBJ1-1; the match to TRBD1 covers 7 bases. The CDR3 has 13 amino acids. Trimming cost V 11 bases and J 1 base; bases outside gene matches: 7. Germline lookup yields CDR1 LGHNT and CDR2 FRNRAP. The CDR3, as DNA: TGTGCTTCATTAGGGGGCGCGAACACTGAAGCTTTCTTT. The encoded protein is CASLGGANTEAFF.

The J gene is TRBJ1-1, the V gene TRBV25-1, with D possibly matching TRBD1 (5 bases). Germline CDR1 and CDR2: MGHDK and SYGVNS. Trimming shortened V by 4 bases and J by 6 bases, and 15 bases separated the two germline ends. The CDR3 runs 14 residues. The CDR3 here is CASSAAGGVAEAFF. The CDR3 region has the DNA TGTGCCAGCAGTGCCGCCGGGGGTGTGGCTGAAGCTTTCTTT.

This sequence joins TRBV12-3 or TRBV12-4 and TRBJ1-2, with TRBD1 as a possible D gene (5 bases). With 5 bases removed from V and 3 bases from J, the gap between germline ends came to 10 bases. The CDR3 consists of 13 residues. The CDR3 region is CASSAREHYGYTF. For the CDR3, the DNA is TGTGCCAGCAGTGCCAGGGAACACTATGGCTACACCTTC.

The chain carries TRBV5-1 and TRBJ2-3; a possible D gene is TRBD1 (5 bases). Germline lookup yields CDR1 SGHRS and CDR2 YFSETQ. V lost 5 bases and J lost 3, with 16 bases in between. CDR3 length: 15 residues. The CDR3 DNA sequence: TGCGCCAGCAGGCTTGGATTAGGGGCTACAGATACGCAGTATTTT. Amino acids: CASRLGLGATDTQYF.

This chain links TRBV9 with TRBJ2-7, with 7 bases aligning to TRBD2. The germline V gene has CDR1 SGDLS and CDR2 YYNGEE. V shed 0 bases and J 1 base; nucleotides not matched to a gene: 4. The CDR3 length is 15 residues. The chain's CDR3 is CASSVGAGTSYEQYF. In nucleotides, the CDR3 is TGTGCCAGCAGCGTAGGAGCGGGAACTTCCTACGAGCAGTACTTC.

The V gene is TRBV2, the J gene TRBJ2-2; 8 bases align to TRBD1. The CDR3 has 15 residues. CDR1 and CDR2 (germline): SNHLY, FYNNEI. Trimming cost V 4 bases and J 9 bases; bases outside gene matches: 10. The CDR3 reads CASSVGRGLARELFF. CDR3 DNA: TGTGCCAGCAGTGTAGGCAGGGGGCTTGCCAGGGAGCTGTTTTTT.

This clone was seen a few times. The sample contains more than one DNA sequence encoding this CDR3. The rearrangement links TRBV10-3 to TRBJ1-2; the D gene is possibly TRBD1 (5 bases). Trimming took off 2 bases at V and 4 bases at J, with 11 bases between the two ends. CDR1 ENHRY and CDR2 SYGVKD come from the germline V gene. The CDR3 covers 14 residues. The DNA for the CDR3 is TGTGCCATCAGTGAGAGTCAGGGCGGCTATGGCTACACCTTC. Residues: CAISESQGGYGYTF.

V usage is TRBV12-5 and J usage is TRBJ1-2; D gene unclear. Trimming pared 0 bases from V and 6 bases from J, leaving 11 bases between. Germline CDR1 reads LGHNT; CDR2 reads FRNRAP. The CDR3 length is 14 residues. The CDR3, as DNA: TGTGCTAGTGGTTTGGTAAATCTTGGGCATGGCTACACCTTC. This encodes CASGLVNLGHGYTF.

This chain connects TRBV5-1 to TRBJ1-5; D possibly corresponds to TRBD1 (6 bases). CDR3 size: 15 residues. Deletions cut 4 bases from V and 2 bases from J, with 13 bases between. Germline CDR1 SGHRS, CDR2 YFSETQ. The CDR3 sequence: CASSLSGDGNQPQHF. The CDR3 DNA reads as TGCGCCAGCAGCCTCTCAGGGGACGGCAATCAGCCCCAGCATTTT.

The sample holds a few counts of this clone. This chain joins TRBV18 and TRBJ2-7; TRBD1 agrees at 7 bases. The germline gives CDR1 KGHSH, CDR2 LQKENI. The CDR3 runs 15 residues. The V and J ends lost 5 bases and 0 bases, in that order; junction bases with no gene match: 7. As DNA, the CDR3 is TGTGCCAGCTCAGGGGACAGAACTGGCTCCTACGAGCAGTACTTC. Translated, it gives CASSGDRTGSYEQYF.

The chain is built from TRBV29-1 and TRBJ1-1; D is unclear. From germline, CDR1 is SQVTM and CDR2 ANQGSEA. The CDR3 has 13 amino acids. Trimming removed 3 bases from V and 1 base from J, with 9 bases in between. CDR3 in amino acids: CSVEEDTNTEAFF. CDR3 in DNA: TGCAGCGTTGAGGAGGATACGAACACTGAAGCTTTCTTT.

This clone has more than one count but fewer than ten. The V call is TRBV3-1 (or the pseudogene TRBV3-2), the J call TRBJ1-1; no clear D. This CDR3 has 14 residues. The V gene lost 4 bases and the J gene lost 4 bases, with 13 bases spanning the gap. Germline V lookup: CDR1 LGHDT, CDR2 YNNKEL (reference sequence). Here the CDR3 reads CASSREVPFTEAFF. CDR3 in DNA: TGTGCCAGCAGCCGGGAGGTTCCCTTCACTGAAGCTTTCTTT.

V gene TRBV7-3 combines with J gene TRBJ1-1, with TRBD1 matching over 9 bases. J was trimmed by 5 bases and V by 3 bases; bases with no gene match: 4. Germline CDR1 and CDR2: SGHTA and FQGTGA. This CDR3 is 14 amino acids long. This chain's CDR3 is CASSLTGGTTEAFF. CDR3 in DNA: TGTGCCAGCAGCTTGACAGGGGGAACGACTGAAGCTTTCTTT.

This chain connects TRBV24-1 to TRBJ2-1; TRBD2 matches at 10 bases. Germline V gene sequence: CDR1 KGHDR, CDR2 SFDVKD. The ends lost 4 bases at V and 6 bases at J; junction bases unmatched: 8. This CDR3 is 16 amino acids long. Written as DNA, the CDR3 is TGTGCCACCAGTGACCGAAGCGGGGGGGCCCGCAATGAGCAGTTCTTC. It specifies CATSDRSGGARNEQFF.

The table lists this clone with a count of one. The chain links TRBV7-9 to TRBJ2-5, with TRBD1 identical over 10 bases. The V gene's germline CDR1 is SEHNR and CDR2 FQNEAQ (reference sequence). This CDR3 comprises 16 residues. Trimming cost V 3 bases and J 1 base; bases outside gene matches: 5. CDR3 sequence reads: CASSLIRDRGQETQYF. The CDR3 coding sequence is TGTGCCAGCAGCTTGATTAGGGACAGGGGCCAAGAGACCCAGTACTTC.

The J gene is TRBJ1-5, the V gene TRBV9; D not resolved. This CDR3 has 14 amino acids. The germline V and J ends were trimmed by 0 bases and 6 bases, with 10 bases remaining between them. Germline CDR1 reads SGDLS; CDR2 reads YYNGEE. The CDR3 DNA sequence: TGTGCCAGCAGCGTAGATCTCGCGGGTCAGCCCCAGCATTTT. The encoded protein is CASSVDLAGQPQHF.

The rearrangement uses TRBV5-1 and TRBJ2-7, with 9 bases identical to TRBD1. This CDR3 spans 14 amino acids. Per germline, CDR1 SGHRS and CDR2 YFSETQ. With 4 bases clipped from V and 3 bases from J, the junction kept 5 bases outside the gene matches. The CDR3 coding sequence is TGCGCCAGCAGCCAGGGACAGGGATACTACGAGCAGTACTTC. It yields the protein CASSQGQGYYEQYF.

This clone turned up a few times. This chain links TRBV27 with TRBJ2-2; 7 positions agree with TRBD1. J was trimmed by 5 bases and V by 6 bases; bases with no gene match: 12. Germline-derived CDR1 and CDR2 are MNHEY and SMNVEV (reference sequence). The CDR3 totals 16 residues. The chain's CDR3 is CASSPTTGWGTGELFF. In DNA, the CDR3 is TGTGCCAGCAGCCCCACGACAGGGTGGGGGACCGGGGAGCTGTTTTTT.